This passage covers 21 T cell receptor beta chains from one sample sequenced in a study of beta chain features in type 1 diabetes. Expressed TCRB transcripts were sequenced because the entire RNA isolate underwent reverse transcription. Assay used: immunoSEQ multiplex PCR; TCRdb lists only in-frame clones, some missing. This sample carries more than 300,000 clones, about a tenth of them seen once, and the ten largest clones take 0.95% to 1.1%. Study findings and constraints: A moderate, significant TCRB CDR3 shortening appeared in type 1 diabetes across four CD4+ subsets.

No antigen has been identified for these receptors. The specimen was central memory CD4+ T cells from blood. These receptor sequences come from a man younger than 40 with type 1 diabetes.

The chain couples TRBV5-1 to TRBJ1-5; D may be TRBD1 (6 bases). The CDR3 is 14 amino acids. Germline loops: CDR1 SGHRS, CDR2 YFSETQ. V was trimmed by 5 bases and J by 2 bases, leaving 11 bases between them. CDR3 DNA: TGCGCCAGCAGTCCCAGGGGCGGCAATCAGCCCCAGCATTTT. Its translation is CASSPRGGNQPQHF.

CDR3 protein: CAISEQGADTQYF. The CDR3 DNA follows: TGTGCCATCAGTGAACAAGGGGCAGATACGCAGTATTTT. The chain is built from TRBV10-3 and TRBJ2-3, with D possibly TRBD1 on 5 matching bases. The V gene's germline CDR1 is ENHRY and CDR2 SYGVKD. The CDR3 runs 13 residues. The V end was cut by 3 bases, the J end by 4 bases, with 8 bases between.

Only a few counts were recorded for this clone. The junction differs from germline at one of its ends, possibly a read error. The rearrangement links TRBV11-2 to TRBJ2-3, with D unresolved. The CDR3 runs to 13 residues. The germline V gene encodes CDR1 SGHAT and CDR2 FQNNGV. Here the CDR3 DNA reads TGCGCCAGCAGCCAGGTAGCTGGTCTTACGCAGTATTTT. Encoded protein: CASSQVAGLTQYF.

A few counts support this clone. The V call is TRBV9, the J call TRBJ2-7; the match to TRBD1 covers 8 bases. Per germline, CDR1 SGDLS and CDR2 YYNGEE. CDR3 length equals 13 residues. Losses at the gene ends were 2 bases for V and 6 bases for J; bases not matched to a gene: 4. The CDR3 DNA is TGTGCCAGCAGCGTCCGAGGACAGGGCGAGCAGTACTTC. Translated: CASSVRGQGEQYF.

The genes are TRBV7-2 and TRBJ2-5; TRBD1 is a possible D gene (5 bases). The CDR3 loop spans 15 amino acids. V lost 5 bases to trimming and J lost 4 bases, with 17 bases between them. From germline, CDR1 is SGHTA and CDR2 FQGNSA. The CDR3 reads CASSPSRVSGETQYF. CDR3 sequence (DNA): TGTGCCAGCAGCCCAAGCAGGGTTTCTGGAGAGACCCAGTACTTC. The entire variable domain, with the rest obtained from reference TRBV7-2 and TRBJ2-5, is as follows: GAGVSQSPSNKVTEKGKDVELRCDPISGHTALYWYRQSLGQGLEFLIYFQGNSAPDKSGLPSDRFSAERTGGSVSTLTIQRTQQEDSAVYLCASSPSRVSGETQYFGPGTRLLVL.

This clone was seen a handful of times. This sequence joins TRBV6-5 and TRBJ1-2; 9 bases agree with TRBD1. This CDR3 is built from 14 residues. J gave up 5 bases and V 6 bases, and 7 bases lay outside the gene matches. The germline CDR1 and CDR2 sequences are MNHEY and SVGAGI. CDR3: CASRGTGYLYGYTF. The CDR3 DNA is TGTGCCAGCAGAGGGACAGGGTATCTGTATGGCTACACCTTC.

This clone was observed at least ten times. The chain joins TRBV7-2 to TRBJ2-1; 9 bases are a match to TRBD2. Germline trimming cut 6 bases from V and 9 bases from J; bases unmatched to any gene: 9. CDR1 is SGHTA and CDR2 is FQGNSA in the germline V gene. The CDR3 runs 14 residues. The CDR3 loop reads CASRTGTSTSEQFF. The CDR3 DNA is TGTGCCAGCAGGACCGGGACTAGCACGTCTGAGCAGTTCTTC.

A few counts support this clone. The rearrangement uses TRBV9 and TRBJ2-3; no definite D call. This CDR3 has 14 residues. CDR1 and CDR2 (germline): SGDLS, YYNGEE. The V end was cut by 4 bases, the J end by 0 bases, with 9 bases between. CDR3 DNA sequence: TGTGCCAGCAGCCAGGACGGTAGCACAGATACGCAGTATTTT. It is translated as CASSQDGSTDTQYF.

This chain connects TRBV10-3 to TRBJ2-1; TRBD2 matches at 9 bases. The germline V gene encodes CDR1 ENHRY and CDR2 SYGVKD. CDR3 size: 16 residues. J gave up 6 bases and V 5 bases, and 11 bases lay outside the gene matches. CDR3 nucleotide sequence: TGTGCCATCAGTTCGACTAGCGGCAACGCCATCAATGAGCAGTTCTTC. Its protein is CAISSTSGNAINEQFF.

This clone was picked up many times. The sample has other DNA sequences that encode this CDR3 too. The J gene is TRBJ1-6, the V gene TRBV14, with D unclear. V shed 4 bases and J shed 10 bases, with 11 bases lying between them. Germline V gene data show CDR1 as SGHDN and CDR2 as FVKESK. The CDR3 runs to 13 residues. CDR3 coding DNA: TGTGCCAGCAGCCTCGGTTGGCCCTCACCCCTCCACTTT. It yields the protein CASSLGWPSPLHF.

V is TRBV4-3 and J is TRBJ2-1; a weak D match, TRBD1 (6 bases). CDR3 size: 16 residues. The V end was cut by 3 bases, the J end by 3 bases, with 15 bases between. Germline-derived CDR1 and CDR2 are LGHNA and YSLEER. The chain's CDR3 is CASSHVQGTGYNEQFF. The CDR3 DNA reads TGCGCCAGCAGCCATGTACAGGGTACAGGCTACAATGAGCAGTTCTTC.

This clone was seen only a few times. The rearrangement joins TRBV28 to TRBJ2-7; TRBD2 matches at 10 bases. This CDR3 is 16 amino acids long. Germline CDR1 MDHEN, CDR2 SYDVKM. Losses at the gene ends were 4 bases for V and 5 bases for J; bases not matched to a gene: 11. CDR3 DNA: TGTGCCAGCAGTTATCCCCTAGCGGGGGTCAGAGACGAGCAGTACTTC. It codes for CASSYPLAGVRDEQYF. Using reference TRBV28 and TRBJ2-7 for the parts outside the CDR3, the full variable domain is DVKVTQSSRYLVKRTGEKVFLECVQDMDHENMFWYRQDPGLGLRLIYFSYDVKMKEKGDIPEGYSVSREKKERFSLILESASTNQTSMYLCASSYPLAGVRDEQYFGPGTRLTVT.

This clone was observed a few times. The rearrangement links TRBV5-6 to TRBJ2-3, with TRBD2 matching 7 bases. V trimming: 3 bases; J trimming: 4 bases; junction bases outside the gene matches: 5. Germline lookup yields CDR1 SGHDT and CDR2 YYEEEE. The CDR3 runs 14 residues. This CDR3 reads CASSSGLGADTQYF. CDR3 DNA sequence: TGTGCCAGCAGCTCCGGACTAGGGGCAGATACGCAGTATTTT.

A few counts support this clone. In DNA form, the CDR3 reads TGTGCCAGCAGCGCCGTTGGGAGCGGGGAAGAGACCCAGTACTTC. As protein: CASSAVGSGEETQYF. This rearrangement joins TRBV9 to TRBJ2-5; 7 positions match TRBD2. The CDR3 is 15 amino acids. Germline CDR1 is SGDLS and CDR2 is YYNGEE. Trimming at V came to 3 bases and at J to 3 bases, leaving 8 bases not matched to a gene. The whole variable domain, filled in from reference TRBV9 and TRBJ2-5, reads DSGVTQTPKHLITATGQRVTLRCSPRSGDLSVYWYQQSLDQGLQFLIQYYNGEERAKGNILERFSAQQFPDLHSELNLSSLELGDSALYFCASSAVGSGEETQYFGPGTRLLVL.

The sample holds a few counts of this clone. DNA for the CDR3: TGTGCCAGCAGCTTAGATTCTTACAGGAGGAACACTGAAGCTTTCTTT. Translation gives CASSLDSYRRNTEAFF. This rearrangement joins TRBV7-9 to TRBJ1-1; D might be TRBD1 (5 bases). V was trimmed by 1 base and J by 1 base, leaving 13 bases between them. Germline assignment: CDR1 SEHNR and CDR2 FQNEAQ (reference sequence). The CDR3 runs to 16 residues.

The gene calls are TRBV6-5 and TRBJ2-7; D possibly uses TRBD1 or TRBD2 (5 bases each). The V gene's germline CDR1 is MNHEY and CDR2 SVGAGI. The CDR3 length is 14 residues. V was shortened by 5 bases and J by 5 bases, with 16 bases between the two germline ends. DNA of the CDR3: TGTGCCAGCAGTGGGACCGACCCGCCCCACGAGCAGTACTTC. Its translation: CASSGTDPPHEQYF.

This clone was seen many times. The chain's CDR3 is CASSLGTGYTYGYTF. DNA of the CDR3: TGTGCCAGCAGTCTGGGGACAGGCTACACCTATGGCTACACCTTC. The gene calls are TRBV14 and TRBJ1-2; 8 bases agree with TRBD1. The CDR3 loop spans 15 amino acids. Trimming at V came to 6 bases and at J to 4 bases, leaving 10 bases not matched to a gene. Germline CDR1 is SGHDN and CDR2 is FVKESK.

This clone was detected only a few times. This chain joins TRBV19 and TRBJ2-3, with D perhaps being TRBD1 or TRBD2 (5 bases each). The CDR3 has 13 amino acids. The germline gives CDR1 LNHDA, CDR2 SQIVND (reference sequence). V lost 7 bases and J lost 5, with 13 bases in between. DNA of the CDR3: TGTGCCAGTACCAACACTGGGGGAGATACGCAGTATTTT. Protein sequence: CASTNTGGDTQYF.

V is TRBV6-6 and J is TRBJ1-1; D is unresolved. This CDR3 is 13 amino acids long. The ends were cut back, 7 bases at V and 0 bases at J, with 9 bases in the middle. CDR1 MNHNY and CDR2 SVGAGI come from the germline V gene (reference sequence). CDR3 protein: CASTPTLNTEAFF. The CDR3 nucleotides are TGTGCCAGCACCCCAACCTTGAACACTGAAGCTTTCTTT.

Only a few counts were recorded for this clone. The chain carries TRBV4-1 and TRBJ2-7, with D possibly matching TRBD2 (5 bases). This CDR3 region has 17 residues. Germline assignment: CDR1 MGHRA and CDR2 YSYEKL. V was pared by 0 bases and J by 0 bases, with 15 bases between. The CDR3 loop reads CASSQDWAGYGSYEQYF. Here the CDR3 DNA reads TGCGCCAGCAGCCAAGATTGGGCGGGTTACGGCTCCTACGAGCAGTACTTC.

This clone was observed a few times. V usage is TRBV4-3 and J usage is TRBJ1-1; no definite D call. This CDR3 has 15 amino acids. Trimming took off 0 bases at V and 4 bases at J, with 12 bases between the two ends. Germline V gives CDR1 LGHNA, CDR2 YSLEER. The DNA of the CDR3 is TGCGCCAGCAGCCAAGATTACGGAGGGATCACTGAAGCTTTCTTT. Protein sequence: CASSQDYGGITEAFF.